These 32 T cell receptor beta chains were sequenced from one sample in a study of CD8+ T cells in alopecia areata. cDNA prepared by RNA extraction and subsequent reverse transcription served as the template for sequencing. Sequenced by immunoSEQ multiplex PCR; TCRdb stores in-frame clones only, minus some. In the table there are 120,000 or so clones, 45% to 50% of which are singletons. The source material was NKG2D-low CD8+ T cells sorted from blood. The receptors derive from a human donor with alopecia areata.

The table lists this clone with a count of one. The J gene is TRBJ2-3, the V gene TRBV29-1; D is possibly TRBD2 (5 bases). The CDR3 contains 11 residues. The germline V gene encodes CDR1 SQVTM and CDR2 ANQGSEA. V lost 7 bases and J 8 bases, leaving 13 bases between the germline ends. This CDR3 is CSARLSGTQYF. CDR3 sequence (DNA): TGCAGCGCTCGACTCAGCGGTACGCAGTATTTT.

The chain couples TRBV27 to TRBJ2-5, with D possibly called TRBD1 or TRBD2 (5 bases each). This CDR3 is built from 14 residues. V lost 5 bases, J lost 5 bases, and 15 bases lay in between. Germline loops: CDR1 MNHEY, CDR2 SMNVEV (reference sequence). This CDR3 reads CASSPDGAWETQYF. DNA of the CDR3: TGTGCCAGCAGTCCCGACGGGGCGTGGGAGACCCAGTACTTC.

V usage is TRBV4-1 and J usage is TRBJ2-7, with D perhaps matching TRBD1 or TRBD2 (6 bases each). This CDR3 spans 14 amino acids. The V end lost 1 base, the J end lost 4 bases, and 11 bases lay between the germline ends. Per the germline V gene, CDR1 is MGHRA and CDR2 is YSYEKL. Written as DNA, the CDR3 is TGCGCCAGCAGCCAAGCACAGGGAGGATACGAGCAGTACTTC. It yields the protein CASSQAQGGYEQYF.

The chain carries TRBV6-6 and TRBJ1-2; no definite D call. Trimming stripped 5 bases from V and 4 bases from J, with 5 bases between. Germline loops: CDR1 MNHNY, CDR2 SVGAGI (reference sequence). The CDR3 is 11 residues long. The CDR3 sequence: CASSPRYGYTF. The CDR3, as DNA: TGTGCCAGCAGTCCGCGCTATGGCTACACCTTC.

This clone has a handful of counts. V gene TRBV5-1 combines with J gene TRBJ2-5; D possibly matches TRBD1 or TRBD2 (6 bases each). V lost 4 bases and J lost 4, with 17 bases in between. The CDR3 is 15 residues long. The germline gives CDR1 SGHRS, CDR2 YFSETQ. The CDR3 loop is CASSPEGGYPETQYF. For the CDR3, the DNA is TGCGCCAGCAGCCCGGAGGGGGGCTACCCAGAGACCCAGTACTTC.

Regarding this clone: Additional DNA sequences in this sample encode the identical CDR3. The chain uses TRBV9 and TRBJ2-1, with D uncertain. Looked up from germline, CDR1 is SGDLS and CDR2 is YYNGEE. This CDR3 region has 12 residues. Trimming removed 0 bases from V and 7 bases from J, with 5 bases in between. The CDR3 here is CASSVDGNEQFF. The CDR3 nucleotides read TGTGCCAGCAGCGTAGATGGAAATGAGCAGTTCTTC.

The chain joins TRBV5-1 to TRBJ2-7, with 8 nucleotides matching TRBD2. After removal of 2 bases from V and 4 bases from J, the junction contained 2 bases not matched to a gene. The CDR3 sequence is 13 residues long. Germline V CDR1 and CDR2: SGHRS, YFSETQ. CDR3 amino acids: CASSFIAGYEQYF. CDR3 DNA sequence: TGCGCCAGCAGCTTCATAGCGGGGTACGAGCAGTACTTC.

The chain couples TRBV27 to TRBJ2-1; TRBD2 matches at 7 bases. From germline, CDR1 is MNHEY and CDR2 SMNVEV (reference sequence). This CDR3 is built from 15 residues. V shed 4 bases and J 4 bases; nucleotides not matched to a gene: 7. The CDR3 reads CASSSIGLGYNEQFF. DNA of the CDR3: TGTGCCAGCAGTTCCATCGGACTAGGTTACAATGAGCAGTTCTTC.

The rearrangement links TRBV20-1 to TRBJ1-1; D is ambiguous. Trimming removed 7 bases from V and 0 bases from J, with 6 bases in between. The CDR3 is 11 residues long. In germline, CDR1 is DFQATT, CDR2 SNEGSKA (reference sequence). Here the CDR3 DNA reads TGCAGTGGGTTCCTGAACACTGAAGCTTTCTTT. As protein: CSGFLNTEAFF.

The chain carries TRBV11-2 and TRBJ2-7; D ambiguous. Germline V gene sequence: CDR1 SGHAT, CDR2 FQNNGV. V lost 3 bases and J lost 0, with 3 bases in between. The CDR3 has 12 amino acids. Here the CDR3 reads CASSFRSYEQYF. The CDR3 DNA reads TGTGCCAGCAGCTTCCGCTCCTACGAGCAGTACTTC.

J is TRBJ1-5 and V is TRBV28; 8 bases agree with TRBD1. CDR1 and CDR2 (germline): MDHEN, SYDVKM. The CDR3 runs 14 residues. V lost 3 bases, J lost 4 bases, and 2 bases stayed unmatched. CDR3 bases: TGTGCCAGCAGTTTGACAGGGGTTAATCAGCCCCAGCATTTT. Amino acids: CASSLTGVNQPQHF.

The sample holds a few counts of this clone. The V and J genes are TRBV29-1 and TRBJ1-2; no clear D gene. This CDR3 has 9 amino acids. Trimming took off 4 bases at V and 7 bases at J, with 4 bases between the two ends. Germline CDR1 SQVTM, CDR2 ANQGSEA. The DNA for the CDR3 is TGCAGCGTTGCGGCTGGCTACACCTTC. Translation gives CSVAAGYTF.

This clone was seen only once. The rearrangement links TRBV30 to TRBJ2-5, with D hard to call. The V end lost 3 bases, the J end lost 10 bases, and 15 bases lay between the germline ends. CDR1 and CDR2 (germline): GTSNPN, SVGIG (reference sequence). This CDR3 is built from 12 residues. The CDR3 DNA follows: TGTGCCTGGAGAGATGACCGGGCGGACCAGTACTTC. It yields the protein CAWRDDRADQYF.

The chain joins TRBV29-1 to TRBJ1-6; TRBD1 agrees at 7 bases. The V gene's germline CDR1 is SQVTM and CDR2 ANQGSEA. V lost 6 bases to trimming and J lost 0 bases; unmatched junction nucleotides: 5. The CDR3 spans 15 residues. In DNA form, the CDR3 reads TGCAGCGTAGGACAGGCCGACTCCTATAATTCACCCCTCCACTTT. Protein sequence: CSVGQADSYNSPLHF.

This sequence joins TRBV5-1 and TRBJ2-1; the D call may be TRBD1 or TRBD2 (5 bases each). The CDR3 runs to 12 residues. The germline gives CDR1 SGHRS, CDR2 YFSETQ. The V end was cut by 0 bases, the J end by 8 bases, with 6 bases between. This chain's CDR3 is CASSLGDDEQFF. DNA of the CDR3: TGCGCCAGCAGCTTGGGGGACGATGAGCAGTTCTTC.

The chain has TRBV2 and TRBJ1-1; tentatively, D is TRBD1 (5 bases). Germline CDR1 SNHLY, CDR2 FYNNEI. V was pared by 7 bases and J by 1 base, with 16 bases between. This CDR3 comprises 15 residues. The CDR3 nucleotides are TGTGCCAGCACGATCCCCCAGGGAAAGAACACTGAAGCTTTCTTT. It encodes CASTIPQGKNTEAFF.

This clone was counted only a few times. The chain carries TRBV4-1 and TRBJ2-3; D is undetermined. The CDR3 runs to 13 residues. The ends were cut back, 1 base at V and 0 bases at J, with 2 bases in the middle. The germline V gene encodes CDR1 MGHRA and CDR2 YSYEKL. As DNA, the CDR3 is TGCGCCAGCAGCCAAGTTAGCACAGATACGCAGTATTTT. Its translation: CASSQVSTDTQYF.

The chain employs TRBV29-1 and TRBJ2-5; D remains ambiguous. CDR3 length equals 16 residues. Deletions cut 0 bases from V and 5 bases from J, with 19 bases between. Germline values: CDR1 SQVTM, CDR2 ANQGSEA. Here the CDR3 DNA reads TGCAGCGTTGAAGATCCGGAAGGCACCGAGGTGGAGACCCAGTACTTC. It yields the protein CSVEDPEGTEVETQYF.

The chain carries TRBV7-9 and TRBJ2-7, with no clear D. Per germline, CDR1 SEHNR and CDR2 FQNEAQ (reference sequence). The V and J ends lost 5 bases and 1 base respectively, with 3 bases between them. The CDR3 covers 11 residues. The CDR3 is CASSGSYEQYF. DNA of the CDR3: TGTGCCAGCAGCGGGTCCTACGAGCAGTACTTC. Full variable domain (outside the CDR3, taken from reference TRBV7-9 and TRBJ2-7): DTGVSQNPRHKITKRGQNVTFRCDPISEHNRLYWYRQTLGQGPEFLTYFQNEAQLEKSRLLSDRFSAERPKGSFSTLEIQRTEQGDSAMYLCASSGSYEQYFGPGTRLTVT.

CDR3 nucleotide sequence: TGTGCCAGCAGCGTAGCTGGGGGGGAAGAGCAGTACTTC. It codes for CASSVAGGEEQYF. The V gene is TRBV9, the J gene TRBJ2-7, with TRBD2 matching over 7 bases. There are 13 residues in the CDR3. The J segment lost 7 bases and the V segment lost 0 bases, leaving 4 bases of the junction unmatched. The germline gives CDR1 SGDLS, CDR2 YYNGEE.

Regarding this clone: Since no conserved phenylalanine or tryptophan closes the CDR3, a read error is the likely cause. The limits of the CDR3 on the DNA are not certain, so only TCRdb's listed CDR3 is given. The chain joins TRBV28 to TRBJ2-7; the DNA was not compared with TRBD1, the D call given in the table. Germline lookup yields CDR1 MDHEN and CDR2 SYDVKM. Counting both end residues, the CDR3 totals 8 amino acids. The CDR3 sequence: CASTRGQA.

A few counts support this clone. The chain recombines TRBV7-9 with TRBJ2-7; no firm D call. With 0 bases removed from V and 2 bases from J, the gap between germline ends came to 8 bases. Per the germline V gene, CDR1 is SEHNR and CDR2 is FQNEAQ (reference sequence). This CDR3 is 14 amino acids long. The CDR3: CASSLATNPYEQYF. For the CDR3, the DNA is TGTGCCAGCAGCTTAGCGACGAACCCCTACGAGCAGTACTTC.

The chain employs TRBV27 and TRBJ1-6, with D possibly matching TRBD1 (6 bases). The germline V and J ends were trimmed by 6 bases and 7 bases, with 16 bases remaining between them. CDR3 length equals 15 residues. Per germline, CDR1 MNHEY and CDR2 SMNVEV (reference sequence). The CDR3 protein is CASSSGAPGNSPLHF. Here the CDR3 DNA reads TGTGCCAGCAGCTCAGGGGCGCCCGGAAATTCACCCCTCCACTTT.

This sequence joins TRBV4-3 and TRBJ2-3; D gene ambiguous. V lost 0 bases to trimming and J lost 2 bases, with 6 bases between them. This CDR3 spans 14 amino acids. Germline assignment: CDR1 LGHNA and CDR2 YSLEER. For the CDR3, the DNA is TGCGCCAGCAGCCAAGAGGACCTCACAGATACGCAGTATTTT. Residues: CASSQEDLTDTQYF.

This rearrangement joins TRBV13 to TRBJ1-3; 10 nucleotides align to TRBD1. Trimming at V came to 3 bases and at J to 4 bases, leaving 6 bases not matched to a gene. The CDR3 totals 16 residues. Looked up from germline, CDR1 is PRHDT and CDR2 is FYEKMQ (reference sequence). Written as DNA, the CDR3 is TGTGCCAGCAGCTTGACCCCGGGACAGGGGGGAAACACCATATATTTT. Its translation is CASSLTPGQGGNTIYF.

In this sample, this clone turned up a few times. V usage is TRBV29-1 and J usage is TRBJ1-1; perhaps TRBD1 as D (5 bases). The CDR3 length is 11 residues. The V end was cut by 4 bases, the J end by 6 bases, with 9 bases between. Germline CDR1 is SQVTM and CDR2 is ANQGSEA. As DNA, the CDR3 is TGCAGCGTTGGGGGCCTCGCTGAAGCTTTCTTT. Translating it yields CSVGGLAEAFF. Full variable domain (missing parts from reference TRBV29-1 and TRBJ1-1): SAVISQKPSRDICQRGTSLTIQCQVDSQVTMMFWYRQQPGQSLTLIATANQGSEATYESGFVIDKFPISRPNLTFSTLTVSNMSPEDSSIYLCSVGGLAEAFFGQGTRLTVV.

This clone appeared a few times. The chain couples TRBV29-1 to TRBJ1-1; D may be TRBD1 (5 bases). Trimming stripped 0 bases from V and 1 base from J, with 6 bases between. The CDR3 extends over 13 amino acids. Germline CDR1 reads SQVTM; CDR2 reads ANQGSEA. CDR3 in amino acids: CSVEDGANTEAFF. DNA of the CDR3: TGCAGCGTTGAAGATGGGGCGAACACTGAAGCTTTCTTT.

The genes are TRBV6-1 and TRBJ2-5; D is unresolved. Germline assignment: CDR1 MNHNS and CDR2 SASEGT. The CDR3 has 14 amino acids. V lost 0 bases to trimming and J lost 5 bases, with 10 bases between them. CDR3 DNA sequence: TGTGCCAGCAGTGAAGCGGCAGAGTGGGAGACCCAGTACTTC. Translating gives CASSEAAEWETQYF.

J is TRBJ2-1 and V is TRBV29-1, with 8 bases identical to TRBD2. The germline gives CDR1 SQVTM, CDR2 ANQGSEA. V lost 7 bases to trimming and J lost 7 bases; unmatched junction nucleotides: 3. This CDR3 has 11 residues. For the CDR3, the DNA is TGCAGCGGGACTAGCAAGAATGAGCAGTTCTTC. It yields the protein CSGTSKNEQFF.

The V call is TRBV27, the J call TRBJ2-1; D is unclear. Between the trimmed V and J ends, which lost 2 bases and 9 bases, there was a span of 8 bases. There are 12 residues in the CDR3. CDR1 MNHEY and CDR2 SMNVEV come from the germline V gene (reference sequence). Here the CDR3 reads CASSLMGGEQFF. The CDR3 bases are TGTGCCAGCAGTTTAATGGGCGGTGAGCAGTTCTTC.

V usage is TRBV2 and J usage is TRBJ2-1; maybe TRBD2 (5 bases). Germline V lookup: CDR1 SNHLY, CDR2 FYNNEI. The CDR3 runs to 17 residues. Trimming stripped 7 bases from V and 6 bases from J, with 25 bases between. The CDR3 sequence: CASIRRTEGIGGNEQFF. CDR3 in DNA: TGTGCCAGCATTCGTAGAACCGAGGGTATAGGCGGCAATGAGCAGTTCTTC.

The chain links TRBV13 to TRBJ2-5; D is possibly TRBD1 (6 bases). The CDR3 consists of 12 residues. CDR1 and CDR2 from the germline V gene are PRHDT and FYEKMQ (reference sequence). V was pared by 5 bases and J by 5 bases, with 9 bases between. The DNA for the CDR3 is TGTGCCAGCAGCCAAAGGGGGGAGACCCAGTACTTC. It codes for CASSQRGETQYF.